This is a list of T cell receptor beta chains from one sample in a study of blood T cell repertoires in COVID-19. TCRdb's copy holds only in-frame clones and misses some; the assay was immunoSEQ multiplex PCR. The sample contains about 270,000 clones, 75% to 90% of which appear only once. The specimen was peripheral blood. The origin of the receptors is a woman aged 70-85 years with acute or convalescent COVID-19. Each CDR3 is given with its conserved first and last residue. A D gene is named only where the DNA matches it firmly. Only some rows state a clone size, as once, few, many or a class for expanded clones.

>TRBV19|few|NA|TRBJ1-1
TGTGCCAGTAAAGGGGGAATGAACACTGAAGCTTTCTTT
CASKGGMNTEAFF
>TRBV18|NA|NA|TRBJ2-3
TGTGCCAGCTCACCCCAGGCAGCAGATACGCAGTATTTT
CASSPQAADTQYF
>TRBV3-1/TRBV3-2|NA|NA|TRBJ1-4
TGTGCCAGCAGCGCCGGGGGGAAACTGTTTTTT
CASSAGGKLFF
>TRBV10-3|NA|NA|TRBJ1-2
TGTGCCATCACGGAGGGTTCCAACTATGGCTACACCTTC
CAITEGSNYGYTF
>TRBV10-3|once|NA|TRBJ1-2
TGTGCCATCAGTGAGTCGGTAGAATATGGCTACACCTTC
CAISESVEYGYTF
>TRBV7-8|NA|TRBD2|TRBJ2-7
TGTGCCAGCAGCTTTCGGGCGGGGGGACCATCAAGGCAATACGAGCAGTACTTC
CASSFRAGGPSRQYEQYF
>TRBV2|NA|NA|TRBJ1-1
TGTGCCACCACGACAGATTCAATGAACACTGAAGCTTTCTTT
CATTTDSMNTEAFF
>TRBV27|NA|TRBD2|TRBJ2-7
TGTGCCACCAGCGGGGGTTATAAGTACTTC
CATSGGYKYF
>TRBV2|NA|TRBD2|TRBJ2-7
TGTGCCAGCAAACTAGCGGGGTCCTACGAGCAGTACTTC
CASKLAGSYEQYF
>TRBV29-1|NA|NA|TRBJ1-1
TGCAGCGTTGAACCGGGATTGAGAACTGAAGCTTTCTTT
CSVEPGLRTEAFF
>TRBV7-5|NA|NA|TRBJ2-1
TGTGTCAGAAGGCGGGGGAATGAGCAGTTCTTC
CVRRRGNEQFF
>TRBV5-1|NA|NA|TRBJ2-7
TGCGCCAGCAGTCTGATCAGGGGGGCTGCTGCCTACGAGCAGTACTTC
CASSLIRGAAAYEQYF
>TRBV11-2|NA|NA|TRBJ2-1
TGTGCCAGCAGTCAAATCCGCGCCAGGGGACGGGATGAGCAGTTCTTC
CASSQIRARGRDEQFF
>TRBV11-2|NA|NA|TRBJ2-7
TGTGCCAGCAGCTTAGGTCTAGGCAGATCCTACGAGCAGTACTTC
CASSLGLGRSYEQYF
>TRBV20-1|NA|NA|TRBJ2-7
TGCAGTGCTAGTCCCCGCGAGCAGTACTTC
CSASPREQYF
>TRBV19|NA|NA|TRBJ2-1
TGTGCCAGTAGTATCCGGGACTGGCCTTCAGATGAGCAGTTCTTC
CASSIRDWPSDEQFF
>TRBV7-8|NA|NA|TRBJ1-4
TGTGCCAGCAGCCCCAGGGGCGGTTTAAATGAAAAACTGTTTTTT
CASSPRGGLNEKLFF
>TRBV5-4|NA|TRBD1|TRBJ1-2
TGTGCCAGCACCCAACAGGGGTATGGCTACACCTTC
CASTQQGYGYTF
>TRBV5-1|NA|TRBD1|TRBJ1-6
TGCGCCAGCAGCCGGGGGGGACAGTCCTATAATTCACCCCTCCACTTT
CASSRGGQSYNSPLHF
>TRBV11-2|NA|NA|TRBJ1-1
TGTGCCAGCAGCCCTAACTCACAGAGAACGGGATCTGAAGCTTTCTTT
CASSPNSQRTGSEAFF
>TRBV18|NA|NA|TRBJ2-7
TGTGCCACCCGTGGTGAAGAGGGCTACGAGCAGTACTTC
CATRGEEGYEQYF
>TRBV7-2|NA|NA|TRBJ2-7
TGTGCCAGCAGCCGTCGGGCCCAGGGCTCCTACGAGCAGTACTTC
CASSRRAQGSYEQYF
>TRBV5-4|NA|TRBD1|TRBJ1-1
TGTGCCAGCAGCTTGAAGGGGGCAGTGACTGAAGCTTTCTTT
CASSLKGAVTEAFF
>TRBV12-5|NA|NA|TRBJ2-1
TGTGCTAGTGGTTTTGGGGCTTCCTCCTACAATGAGCAGTTCTTC
CASGFGASSYNEQFF
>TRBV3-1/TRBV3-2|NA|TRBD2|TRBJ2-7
TGTGCCAGCAGCCAAGATCGGGGGGGACTAGCGGGGATTTACGAGCAGTACTTC
CASSQDRGGLAGIYEQYF
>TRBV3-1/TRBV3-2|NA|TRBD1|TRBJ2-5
TGTGCCAGCAGCCCGGGACAGGGGGCCCAAGAGACCCAGTACTTC
CASSPGQGAQETQYF
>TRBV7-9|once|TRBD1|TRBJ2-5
TGTGCCAGCCCTGGGACAGGAGCCAACCAAGAGACCCAGTACTTC
CASPGTGANQETQYF
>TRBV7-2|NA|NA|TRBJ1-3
TGTGCCAGCAGTTCTCAGGGGCCTTACTCTGGAAACACCATATATTTT
CASSSQGPYSGNTIYF
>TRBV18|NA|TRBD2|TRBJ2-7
TGTGCCAGCTCCGCGTCGACTAGCGGCTCCTACGAGCAGTACTTC
CASSASTSGSYEQYF
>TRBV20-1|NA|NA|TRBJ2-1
TGCAGTGCTAGTGAGGAGTCTGAGCAGTTCTTC
CSASEESEQFF
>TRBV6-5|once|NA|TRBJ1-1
TGTGCCAGCAGCGATGACAGGCGGCAAGCTTTCTTT
CASSDDRRQAFF